This T cell receptor (beta chain) is drawn from a study of blood T cell repertoires in COVID-19. Study background: Specimens from acute and convalescent COVID-19 originated in the United States, Italy and Spain. PBMCs, B-cell-depleted T cells, or T cells were the source of the cDNA or gDNA that made up the material.

Source study methods: Reference gene primer amplification yielded estimated nucleated cell counts. The repertoire was sequenced with immunoSEQ multiplex PCR; TCRdb's copy has only in-frame clones and lacks some. V and J calls and clone size follow that table, whereas D and trimming were derived from the DNA. The table includes approximately 62,000 clones, 85% to 90% detected once. The CDR3 runs to 13 residues. V shed 6 bases, J shed 2 bases, and the junction held 3 bases outside the gene matches. This chain links TRBV12-3 or TRBV12-4 with TRBJ2-5, with 7 bases identical to TRBD1. The sample consisted of peripheral blood. This TCR derives from a human donor with active COVID-19. The donor label of this sample is uncertain. The CDR3 nucleotides are TGTGCCAGCAGCCTGGGACAGCAAGAGACCCAGTACTTC. It is translated as CASSLGQQETQYF.